This note documents a single TCR beta chain sequence. Antigen unknown. Trimming cost V 5 bases and J 2 bases, with 16 bases left between them. Germline lookup yields CDR1 ENHRY and CDR2 SYGVKD. This CDR3 contains 16 residues. Quantitative 5'-RACE with molecular barcodes produced the TCR beta libraries. Each CDR3 protein is one row after TCRdb ran MiXCR on the 5' RACE reads. The sample records about 390,000 distinct CDR3 sequences, approximately 20% being singletons. This record comes from a study of CD8 T cells in ankylosing spondylitis. Study results and limitations: Clones that were linked to disease were CD8+ and were relatively rare in peripheral blood. Previously reported in reactive arthritis synovial fluid and blood were some of the motif variants. Significantly higher representation of disease-linked clones was reported for matched ankylosing spondylitis synovial fluid. Seemingly characteristic of ankylosing spondylitis blood was a TCR beta motif consisting of roughly 8 highly homologous variants.

The J gene is TRBJ2-1, the V gene TRBV10-3, with D perhaps matching TRBD2 (6 bases). The clonotype comes from a male donor with ankylosing spondylitis. The specimen was blood, either unsorted or a sorted T cell fraction (not recorded which). Written as DNA, the CDR3 is TGTGCCATCAGTCCCCGACCGGGAGATACCTACAATGAGCAGTTCTTC. Translated: CAISPRPGDTYNEQFF.